This T cell receptor (beta chain) was captured in a study of T cell responses to AZD1222 COVID-19 vaccine. TCRdb's copy holds only in-frame clones and misses some; the assay was immunoSEQ multiplex PCR. The table includes about 170,000 clones, roughly 89% detected once. Study-wide results and caveats: The study reported that nearly half of spike-specific TCRs target unmutated variant regions. AZD1222 recipients seropositive at baseline numbered only six. Repertoire sampling was restricted to post-peak T cell response timepoints. White British people made up most donors, females outnumbered males, and clonal diversity was possibly underestimated.

To note about this clone: As yet, its antigen is unknown.

Trimming cost V 5 bases and J 0 bases; bases outside gene matches: 7. The CDR3 covers 15 residues. Germline V lookup: CDR1 SGHRS, CDR2 YFSETQ. The receptor comes from an adult who received the AZD1222 COVID-19 vaccine. This sample comprised peripheral blood, obtained 28 days after the second AZD1222 dose. This rearrangement joins TRBV5-1 to TRBJ1-2; 7 bases are a match to TRBD1. The CDR3 DNA reads TGCGCCAGCAGTTATCAGGGGGAGTCTAACTATGGCTACACCTTC. It translates to CASSYQGESNYGYTF. Using reference TRBV5-1 and TRBJ1-2 for the parts outside the CDR3, the full variable domain is KAGVTQTPRYLIKTRGQQVTLSCSPISGHRSVSWYQQTPGQGLQFLFEYFSETQRNKGNFPGRFSGRQFSNSRSEMNVSTLELGDSALYLCASSYQGESNYGYTFGSGTRLTVV.